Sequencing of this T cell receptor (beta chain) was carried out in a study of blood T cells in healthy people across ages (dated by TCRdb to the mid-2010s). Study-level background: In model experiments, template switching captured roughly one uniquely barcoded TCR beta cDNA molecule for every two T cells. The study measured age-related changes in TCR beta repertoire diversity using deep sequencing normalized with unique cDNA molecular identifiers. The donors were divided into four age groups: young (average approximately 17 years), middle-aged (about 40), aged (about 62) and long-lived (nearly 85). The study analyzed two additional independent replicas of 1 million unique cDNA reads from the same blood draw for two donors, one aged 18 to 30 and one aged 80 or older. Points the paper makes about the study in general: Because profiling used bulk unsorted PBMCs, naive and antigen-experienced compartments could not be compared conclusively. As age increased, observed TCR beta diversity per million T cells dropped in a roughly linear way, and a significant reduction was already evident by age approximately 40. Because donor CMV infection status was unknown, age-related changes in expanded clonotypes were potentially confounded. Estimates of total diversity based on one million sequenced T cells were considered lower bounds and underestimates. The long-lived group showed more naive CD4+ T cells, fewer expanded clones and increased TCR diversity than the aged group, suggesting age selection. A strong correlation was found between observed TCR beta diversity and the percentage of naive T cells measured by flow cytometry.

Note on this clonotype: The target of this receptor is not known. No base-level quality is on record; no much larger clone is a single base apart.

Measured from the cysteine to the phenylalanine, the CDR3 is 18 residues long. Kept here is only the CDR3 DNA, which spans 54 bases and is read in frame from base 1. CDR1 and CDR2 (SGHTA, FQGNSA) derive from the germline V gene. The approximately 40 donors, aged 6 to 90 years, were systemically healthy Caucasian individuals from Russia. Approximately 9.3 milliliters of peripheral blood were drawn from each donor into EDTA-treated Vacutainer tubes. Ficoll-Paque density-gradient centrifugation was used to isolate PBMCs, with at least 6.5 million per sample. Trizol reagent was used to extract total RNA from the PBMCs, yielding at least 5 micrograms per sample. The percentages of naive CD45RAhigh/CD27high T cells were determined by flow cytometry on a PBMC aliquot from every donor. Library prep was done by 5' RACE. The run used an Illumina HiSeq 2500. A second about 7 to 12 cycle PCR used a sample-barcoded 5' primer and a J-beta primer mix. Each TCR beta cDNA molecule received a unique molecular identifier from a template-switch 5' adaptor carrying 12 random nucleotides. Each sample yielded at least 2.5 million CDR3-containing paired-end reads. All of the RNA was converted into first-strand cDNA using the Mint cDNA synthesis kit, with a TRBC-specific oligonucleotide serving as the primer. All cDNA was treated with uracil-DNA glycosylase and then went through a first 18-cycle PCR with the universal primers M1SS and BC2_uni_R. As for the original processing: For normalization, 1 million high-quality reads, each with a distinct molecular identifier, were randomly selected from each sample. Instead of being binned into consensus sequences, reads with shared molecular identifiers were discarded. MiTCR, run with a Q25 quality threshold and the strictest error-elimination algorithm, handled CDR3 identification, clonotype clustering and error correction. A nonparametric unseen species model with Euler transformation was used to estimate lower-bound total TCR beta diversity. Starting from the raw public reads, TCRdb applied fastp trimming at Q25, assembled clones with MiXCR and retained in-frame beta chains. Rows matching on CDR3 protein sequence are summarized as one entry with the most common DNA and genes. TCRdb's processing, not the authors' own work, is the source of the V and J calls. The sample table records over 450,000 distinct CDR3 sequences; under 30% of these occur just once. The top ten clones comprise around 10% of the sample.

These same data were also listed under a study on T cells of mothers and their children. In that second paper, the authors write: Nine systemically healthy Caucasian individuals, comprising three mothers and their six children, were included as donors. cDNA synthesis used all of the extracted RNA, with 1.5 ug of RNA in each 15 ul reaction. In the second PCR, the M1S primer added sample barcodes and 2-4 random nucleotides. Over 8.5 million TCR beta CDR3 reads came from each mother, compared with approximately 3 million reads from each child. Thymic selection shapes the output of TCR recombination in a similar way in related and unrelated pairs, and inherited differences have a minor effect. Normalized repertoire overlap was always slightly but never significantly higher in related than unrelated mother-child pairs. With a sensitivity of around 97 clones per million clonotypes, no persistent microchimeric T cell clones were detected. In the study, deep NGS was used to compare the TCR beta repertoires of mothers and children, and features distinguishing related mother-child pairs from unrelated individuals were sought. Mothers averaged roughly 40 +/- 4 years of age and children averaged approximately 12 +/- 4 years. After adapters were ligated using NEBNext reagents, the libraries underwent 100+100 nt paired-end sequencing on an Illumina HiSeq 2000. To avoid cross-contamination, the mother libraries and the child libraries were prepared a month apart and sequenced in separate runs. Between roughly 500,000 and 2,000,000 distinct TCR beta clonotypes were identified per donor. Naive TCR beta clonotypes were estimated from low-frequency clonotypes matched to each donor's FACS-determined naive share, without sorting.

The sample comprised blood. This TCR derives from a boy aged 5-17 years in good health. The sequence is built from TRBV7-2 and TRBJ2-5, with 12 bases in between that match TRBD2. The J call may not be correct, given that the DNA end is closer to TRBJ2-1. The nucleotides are TGTGCCAGCAGCTTAGGCACCCCCACTAGCGGGAGGAGAGGGGAGCAGTTCTTC. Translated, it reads CASSLGTPTSGRRGEQFF.